The clone carrying this T cell receptor (beta chain) occurred once. These data are taken from a study of blood T cell repertoires in COVID-19. Study overall: Sites in the United States, Italy and Spain provided acute and convalescent COVID-19 samples. The cDNA or gDNA used as material had been derived from T cells, B-cell-depleted T cells, or PBMCs.

In the original analysis: Cell counts per sample came from amplifying reference gene primers. The protocol was immunoSEQ multiplex PCR, while the TCRdb copy is restricted to in-frame clones and leaves out a portion. The V and J calls and clone size were taken over from that table, and D and trimming were inferred from the DNA. The sample carries over 75,000 clones, around three quarters recorded once. V was shortened by 10 bases and J by 1 base, with 15 bases between the two germline ends. Germline V gene sequence: CDR1 MNHEY, CDR2 SVGAGI. This CDR3 spans 14 amino acids. This chain joins TRBV6-5 and TRBJ2-3, with D possibly matching TRBD2 (6 bases). This TCR was recovered from a man aged 50-60 years who had recovered from COVID-19. Sequencing was performed on peripheral blood. The CDR3 DNA follows: TGTGCCACCCGACGGGGGTGGGGCACAGATACGCAGTATTTT. Its protein product is CATRRGWGTDTQYF.